This TCR beta chain was sequenced in a study of molecular identifiers for immune sequencing clone quantification. Overall study results and limits: Clonotypes surpassing 20 RNA copies contained over 97% of effector molecules, versus under 1% in naive cells.

Germline CDR1 is MDHEN and CDR2 is SYDVKM. This CDR3 is built from 16 residues. MiXCR, run by TCRdb on the PCR reads, gives a single entry per CDR3 protein. Found here are approximately 590,000 distinct CDR3 sequences, about 25% of them singletons; the top ten hold around 0.78%. This clonotype was detected only a few times. Its antigen is not known. At one end, the junction sequence differs from germline, possibly due to a read error. J is TRBJ2-1 and V is TRBV28, with 11 bases matching TRBD2. The sequenced material came from naive CD8+ T cells from blood, with Jurkat cell RNA spiked in. Subset of the sample: FACS-sorted CD8+CD4-CCR7+CD45RA+ naive T cells. The sequence was collected from a human donor in good health. Some libraries in this study had Jurkat cell RNA spiked in. CDR3 nucleotide sequence: TGTGCCAGCATTTTAGCCTTAGCGGGAGGGCACAATGAGCAGTTCTTC. Protein sequence: CASILALAGGHNEQFF.